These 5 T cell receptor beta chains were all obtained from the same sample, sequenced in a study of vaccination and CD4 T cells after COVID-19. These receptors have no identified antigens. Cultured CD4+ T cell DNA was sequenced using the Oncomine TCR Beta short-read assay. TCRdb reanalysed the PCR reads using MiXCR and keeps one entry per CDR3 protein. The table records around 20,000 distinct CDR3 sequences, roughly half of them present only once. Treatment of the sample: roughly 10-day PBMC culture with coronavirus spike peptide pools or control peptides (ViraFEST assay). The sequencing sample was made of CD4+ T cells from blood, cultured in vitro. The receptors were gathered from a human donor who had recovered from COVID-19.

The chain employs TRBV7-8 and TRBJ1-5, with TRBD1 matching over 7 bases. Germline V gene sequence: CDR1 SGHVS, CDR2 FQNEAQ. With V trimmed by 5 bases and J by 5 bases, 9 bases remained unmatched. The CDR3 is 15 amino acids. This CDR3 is CASSPRSQGHQPQHF. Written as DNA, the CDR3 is TGTGCCAGCAGCCCCCGGTCACAGGGGCATCAGCCCCAGCATTTT. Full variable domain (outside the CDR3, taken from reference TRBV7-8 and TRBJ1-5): GAGVSQSPRYKVAKRGQDVALRCDPISGHVSLFWYQQALGQGPEFLTYFQNEAQLDKSGLPSDRFFAERPEGSVSTLKIQRTQQEDSAVYLCASSPRSQGHQPQHFGDGTRLSIL.

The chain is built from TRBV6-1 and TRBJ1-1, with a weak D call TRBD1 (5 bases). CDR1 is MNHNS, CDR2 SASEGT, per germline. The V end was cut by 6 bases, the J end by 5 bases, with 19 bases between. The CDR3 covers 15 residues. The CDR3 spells CASSPGLRERTEAFF. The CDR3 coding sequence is TGTGCCAGCAGCCCGGGCCTCAGGGAAAGAACTGAAGCTTTCTTT.

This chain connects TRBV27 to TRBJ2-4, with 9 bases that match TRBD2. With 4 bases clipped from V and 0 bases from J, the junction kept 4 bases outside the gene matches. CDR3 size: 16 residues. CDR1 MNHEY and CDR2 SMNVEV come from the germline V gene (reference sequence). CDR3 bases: TGTGCCAGCAGTTATGCGGGGGGGGTAGCCAAAAACATTCAGTACTTC. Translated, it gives CASSYAGGVAKNIQYF.

As DNA, the CDR3 is TGTGCCCTGCAGGGGGTTGGGTCGGAAGGCTACACCTTC. This encodes CALQGVGSEGYTF. This sequence joins TRBV30 and TRBJ1-2; 7 bases match TRBD1. J was trimmed by 8 bases and V by 8 bases; bases with no gene match: 14. CDR3 length: 13 amino acids. Germline V lookup: CDR1 GTSNPN, CDR2 SVGIG (reference sequence).

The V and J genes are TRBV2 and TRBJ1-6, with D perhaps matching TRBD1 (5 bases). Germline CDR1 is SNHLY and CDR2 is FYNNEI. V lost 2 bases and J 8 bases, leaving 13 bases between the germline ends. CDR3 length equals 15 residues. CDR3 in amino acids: CASSELQGRDSPLHF. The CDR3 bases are TGTGCCAGCAGTGAACTGCAGGGTCGAGATTCACCCCTCCACTTT.